This TCR beta chain was recovered during a study of T cell responses to AZD1222 COVID-19 vaccine. CDR3 size: 15 residues. Germline V CDR1 and CDR2: LGHDT, YNNKEL (reference sequence). V lost 3 bases and J 0 bases, leaving 9 bases between the germline ends. Points from the study as a whole: The span of vaccine-associated CD4 TCRs extended across spike, with dominance at 160-218 and 743-854.

Here immunoSEQ multiplex PCR was the method, and the copy in TCRdb shows in-frame clones only, minus some. The data contain 130,000 or so clones, about 90% of them seen just once; the ten biggest clones take up 1.7%. As concerns this clone: The antigen is not known.

This receptor was obtained from an adult in good health. The chain uses TRBV3-1 (or the pseudogene TRBV3-2) and TRBJ2-1; no reliable D call. The sample here was peripheral blood, taken on day 0 of AZD1222 vaccination. CDR3 nucleotide sequence: TGTGCCAGCAGCCAGAATTACGCCTCCTACAATGAGCAGTTCTTC. Translation gives CASSQNYASYNEQFF.